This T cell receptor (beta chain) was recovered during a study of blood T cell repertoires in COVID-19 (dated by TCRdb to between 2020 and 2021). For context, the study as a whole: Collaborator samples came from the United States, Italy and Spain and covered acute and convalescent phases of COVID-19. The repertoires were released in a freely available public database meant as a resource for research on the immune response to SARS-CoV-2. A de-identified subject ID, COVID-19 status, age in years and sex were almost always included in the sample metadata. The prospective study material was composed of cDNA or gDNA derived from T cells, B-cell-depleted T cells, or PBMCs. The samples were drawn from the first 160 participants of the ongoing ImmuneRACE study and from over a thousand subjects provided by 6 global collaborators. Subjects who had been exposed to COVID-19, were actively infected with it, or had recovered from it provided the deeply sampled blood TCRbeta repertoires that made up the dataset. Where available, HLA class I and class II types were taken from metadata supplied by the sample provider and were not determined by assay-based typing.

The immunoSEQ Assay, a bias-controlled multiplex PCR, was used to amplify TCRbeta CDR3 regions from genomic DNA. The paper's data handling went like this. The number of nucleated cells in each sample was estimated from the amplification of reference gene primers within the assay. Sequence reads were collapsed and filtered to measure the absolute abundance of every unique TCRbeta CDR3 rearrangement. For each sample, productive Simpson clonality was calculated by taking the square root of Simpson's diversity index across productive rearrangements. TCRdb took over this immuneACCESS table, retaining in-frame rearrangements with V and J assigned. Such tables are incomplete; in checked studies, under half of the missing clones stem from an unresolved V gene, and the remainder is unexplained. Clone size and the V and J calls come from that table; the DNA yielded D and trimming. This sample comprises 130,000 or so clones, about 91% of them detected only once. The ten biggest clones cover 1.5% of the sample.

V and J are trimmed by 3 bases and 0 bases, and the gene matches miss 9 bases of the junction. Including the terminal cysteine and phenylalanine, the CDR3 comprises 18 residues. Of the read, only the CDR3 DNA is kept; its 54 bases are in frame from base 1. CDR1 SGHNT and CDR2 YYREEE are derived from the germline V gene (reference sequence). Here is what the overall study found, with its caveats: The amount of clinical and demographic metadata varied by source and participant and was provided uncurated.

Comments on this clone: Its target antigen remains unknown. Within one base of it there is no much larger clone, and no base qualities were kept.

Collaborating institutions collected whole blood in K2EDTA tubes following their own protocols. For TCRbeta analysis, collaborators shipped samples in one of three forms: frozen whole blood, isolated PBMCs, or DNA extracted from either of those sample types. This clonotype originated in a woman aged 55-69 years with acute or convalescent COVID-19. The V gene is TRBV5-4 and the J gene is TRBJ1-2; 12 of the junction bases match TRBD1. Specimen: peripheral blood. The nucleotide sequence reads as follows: TGTGCCAGCAGCTCCCCCAAGGGGACAGGGGGCTCTAACTATGGCTACACCTTC. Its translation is CASSSPKGTGGSNYGYTF.